This T cell receptor (beta chain) was found in a study of T cells after yellow fever vaccination. Per germline, CDR1 ENHRY and CDR2 SYGVKD. The CDR3 length is 13 residues. V lost 7 bases and J 0 bases, leaving 7 bases between the germline ends. Study-level points and caveats: Re-detected after boosting: most primary clones, 96% of CD4 and about 90% of CD8.

Each CDR3 protein is one row after TCRdb ran MiXCR on the 5' RACE reads. The repertoire consists of a few hundred thousand distinct CDR3 sequences, with 8.5% to 10% occurring once and the leading ten covering 3% to 4%. This clonotype was counted at least ten times. Its antigen is undetermined. The sequencing here drew on CD4+ T cells sorted from PBMCs, taken 5 days after the yellow fever booster vaccination. The clonotype was recovered from a man younger than 30 who received the YFV17D yellow fever vaccine. The chain has TRBV10-3 and TRBJ1-5, with D uncertain. CDR3 residues: CAIKGNSNQPQHF. For the CDR3, the DNA is TGTGCCATCAAAGGAAATAGCAATCAGCCCCAGCATTTT.